The rows below give T cell receptor beta chains drawn from one sample of a study of blood T cell repertoires in COVID-19. Profiled with immunoSEQ multiplex PCR; TCRdb holds only in-frame clones, not every one. Here the sample spans almost 350,000 clones, roughly nine tenths being singletons. Sequenced material: peripheral blood. These TCRs come from a woman aged 55-70 years with COVID-19, enrolled during active disease. The conserved cysteine and the conserved F or W are not part of the CDR3 here. The D gene is left open where the match is weak.

ASSTGGVEQF	TRBV5-1	TRBD1
ASSVVEDRSEQF	TRBV9	TRBD1
ASRQGGRPLH	TRBV27	TRBD1
ASSRPDTQY	TRBV4-2	-
ASSQTGNEQPQH	TRBV5-1	-
ASSIIFGNQPQH	TRBV19	-
ASSPQTGVTEAF	TRBV7-3	TRBD1
ASSFFPSEGNGYT	TRBV11-1	-
ASSLKNRGEAF	TRBV27	-
ASSQFSGGFNEQF	TRBV3-1/TRBV3-2	TRBD1
ATSRGQGRADTQY	TRBV15	TRBD1
AARDRGSNTEAF	TRBV27	TRBD1
ASRWDSLKNTEAF	TRBV19	TRBD1
ASSKGQGNYGYT	TRBV7-6	TRBD1
ASSPSTGSHEQF	TRBV5-1	TRBD1
ASSLGGDQPQH	TRBV7-2	-
AWIPRGTGTASGAF	TRBV30	TRBD1
ASSTYRGDQPQH	TRBV19	TRBD1
ASIPYGGAAYNEQF	TRBV7-2	-
ASSLAGAGNTEAF	TRBV28	-
ASRYRGAANTGELF	TRBV6-5	-
ASSTTGLRGYT	TRBV19	-
ASSLGLAGDGDTQY	TRBV21-1	-